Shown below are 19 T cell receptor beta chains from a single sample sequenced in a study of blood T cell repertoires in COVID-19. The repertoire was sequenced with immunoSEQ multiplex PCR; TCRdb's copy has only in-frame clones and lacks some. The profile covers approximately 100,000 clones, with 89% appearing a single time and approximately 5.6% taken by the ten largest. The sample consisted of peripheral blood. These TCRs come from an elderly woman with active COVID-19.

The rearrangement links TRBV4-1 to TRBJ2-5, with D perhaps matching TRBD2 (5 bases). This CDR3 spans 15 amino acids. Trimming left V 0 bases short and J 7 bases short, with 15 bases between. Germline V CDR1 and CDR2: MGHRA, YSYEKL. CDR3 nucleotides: TGCGCCAGCAGCCAAGACAGGATGACTGGAGGGACCCAGTACTTC. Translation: CASSQDRMTGGTQYF.

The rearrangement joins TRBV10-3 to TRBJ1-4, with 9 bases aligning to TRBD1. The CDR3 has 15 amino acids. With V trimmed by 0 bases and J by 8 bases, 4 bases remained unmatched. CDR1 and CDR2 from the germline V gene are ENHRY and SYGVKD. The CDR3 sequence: CAISESDRGGEKLFF. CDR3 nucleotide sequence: TGTGCCATCAGTGAGTCGGACAGGGGTGGGGAAAAACTGTTTTTT.

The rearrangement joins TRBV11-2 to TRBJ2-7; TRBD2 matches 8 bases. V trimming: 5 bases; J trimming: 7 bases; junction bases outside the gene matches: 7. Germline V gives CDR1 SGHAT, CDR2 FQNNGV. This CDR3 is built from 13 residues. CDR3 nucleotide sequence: TGTGCCAGCAGCCCGGGACTAGATAGGGAGCAGTACTTC. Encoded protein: CASSPGLDREQYF.

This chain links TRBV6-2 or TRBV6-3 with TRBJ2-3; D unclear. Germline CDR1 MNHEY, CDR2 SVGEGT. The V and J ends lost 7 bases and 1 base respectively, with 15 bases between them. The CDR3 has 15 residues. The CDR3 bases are TGTGCCAGCACCCCGGGCCGCACCCGCACAGATACGCAGTATTTT. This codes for CASTPGRTRTDTQYF.

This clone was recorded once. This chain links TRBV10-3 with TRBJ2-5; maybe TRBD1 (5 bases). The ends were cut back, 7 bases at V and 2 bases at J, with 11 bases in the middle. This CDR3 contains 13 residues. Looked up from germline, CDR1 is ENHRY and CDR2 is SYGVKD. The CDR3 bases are TGTGCCATCAAGGGCCAGGGTCAAGAGACCCAGTACTTC. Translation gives CAIKGQGQETQYF.

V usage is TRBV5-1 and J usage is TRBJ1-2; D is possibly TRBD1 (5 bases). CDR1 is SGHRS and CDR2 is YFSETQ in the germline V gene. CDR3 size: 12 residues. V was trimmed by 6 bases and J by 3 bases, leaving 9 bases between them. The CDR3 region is CASNGADYGYTF. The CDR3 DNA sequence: TGCGCCAGCAATGGGGCAGACTATGGCTACACCTTC.

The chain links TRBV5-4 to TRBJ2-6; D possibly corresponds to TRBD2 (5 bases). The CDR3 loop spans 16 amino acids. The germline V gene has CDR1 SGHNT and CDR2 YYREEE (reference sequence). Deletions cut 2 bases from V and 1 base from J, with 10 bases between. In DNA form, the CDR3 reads TGTGCCAGCAGCTTAGGCGGGCATTCTGGGGCCAACGTCCTGACTTTC. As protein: CASSLGGHSGANVLTF.

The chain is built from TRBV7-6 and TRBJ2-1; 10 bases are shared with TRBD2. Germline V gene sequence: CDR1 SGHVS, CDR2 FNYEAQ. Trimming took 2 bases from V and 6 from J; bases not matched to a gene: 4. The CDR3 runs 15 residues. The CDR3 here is CASSLIAGGSNEQFF. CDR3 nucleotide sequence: TGTGCCAGCAGCTTAATAGCGGGAGGTAGCAATGAGCAGTTCTTC. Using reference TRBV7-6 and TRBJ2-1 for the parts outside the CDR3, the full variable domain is GAGVSQSPRYKVTKRGQDVALRCDPISGHVSLYWYRQALGQGPEFLTYFNYEAQQDKSGLPNDRFSAERPEGSISTLTIQRTEQRDSAMYRCASSLIAGGSNEQFFGPGTRLTVL.

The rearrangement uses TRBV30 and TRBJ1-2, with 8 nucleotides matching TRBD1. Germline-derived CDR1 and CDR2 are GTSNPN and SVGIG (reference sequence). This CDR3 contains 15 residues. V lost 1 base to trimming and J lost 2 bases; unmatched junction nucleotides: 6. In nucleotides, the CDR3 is TGTGCCTGGAGTGCCGACAGGGGTTCGAACTATGGCTACACCTTC. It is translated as CAWSADRGSNYGYTF.

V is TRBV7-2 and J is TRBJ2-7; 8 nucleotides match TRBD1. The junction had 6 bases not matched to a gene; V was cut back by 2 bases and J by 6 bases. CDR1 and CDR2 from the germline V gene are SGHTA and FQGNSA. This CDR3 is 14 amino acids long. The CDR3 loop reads CASSLFQGAGEQYF. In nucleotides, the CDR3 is TGTGCCAGCAGCTTATTTCAGGGGGCAGGCGAGCAGTACTTC.

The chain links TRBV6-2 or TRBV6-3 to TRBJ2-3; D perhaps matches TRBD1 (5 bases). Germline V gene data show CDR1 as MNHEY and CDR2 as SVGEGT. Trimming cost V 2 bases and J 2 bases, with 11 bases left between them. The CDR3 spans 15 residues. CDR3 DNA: TGTGCCAGCAGTTACGATGAAGGGGACACAGATACGCAGTATTTT. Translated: CASSYDEGDTDTQYF.

CDR3 sequence: CASSFGLVNEQFF. The DNA for the CDR3 is TGTGCCAGCAGCTTTGGACTGGTTAATGAGCAGTTCTTC. The rearrangement links TRBV11-2 to TRBJ2-1, with a possible D match to TRBD2 (5 bases). Looked up from germline, CDR1 is SGHAT and CDR2 is FQNNGV. V was pared by 3 bases and J by 7 bases, with 10 bases between. The CDR3 has 13 residues.

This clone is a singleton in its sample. DNA of the CDR3: TGTGCCAGCAGCCGGCCGGGACAGAAAATACACGAGCAGTACTTC. Encoded protein: CASSRPGQKIHEQYF. The V call is TRBV27, the J call TRBJ2-7; TRBD1 aligns across 7 bases. Germline values: CDR1 MNHEY, CDR2 SMNVEV (reference sequence). The CDR3 loop spans 15 amino acids. V lost 6 bases and J lost 5; bases outside the gene matches: 13.

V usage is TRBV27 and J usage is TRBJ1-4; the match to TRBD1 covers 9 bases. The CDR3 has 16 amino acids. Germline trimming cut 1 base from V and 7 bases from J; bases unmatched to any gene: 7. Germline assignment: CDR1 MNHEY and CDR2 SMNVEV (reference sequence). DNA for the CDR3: TGTGCCAGCAGTTTATGGGTCGGACAGGGGCGTGAAAAACTGTTTTTT. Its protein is CASSLWVGQGREKLFF.

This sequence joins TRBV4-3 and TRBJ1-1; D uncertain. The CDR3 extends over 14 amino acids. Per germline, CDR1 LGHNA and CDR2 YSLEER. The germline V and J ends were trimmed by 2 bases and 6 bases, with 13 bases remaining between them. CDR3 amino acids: CASSQISFAAEAFF. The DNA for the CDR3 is TGCGCCAGCAGCCAAATTTCTTTCGCGGCTGAAGCTTTCTTT.

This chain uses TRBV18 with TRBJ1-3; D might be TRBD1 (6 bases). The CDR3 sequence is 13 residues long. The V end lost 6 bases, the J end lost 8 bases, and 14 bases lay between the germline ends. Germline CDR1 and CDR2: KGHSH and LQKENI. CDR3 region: CASSPPGADTIYF. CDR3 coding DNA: TGTGCCAGCTCGCCTCCAGGGGCGGACACCATATATTTT.

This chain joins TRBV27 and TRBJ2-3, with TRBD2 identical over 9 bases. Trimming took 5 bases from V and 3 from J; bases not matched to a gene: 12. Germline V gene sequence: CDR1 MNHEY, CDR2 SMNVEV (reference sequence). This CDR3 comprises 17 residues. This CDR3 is CASSPNGLAGRTDTQYF. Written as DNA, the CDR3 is TGTGCCAGCAGTCCGAACGGGCTAGCGGGAAGAACAGATACGCAGTATTTT.

The CDR3 here is CASSRRSGRASGELFF. Here the CDR3 DNA reads TGTGCCAGCAGTCGGCGTAGCGGGAGGGCCAGCGGGGAGCTGTTTTTT. The chain is built from TRBV28 and TRBJ2-2, with 11 positions matching TRBD2. The germline V gene encodes CDR1 MDHEN and CDR2 SYDVKM. The CDR3 length is 16 residues. The ends lost 5 bases at V and 7 bases at J; junction bases unmatched: 9.

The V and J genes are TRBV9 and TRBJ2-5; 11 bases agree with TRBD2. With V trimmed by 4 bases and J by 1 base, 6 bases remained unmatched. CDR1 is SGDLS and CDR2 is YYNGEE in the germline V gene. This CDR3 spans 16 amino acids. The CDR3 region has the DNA TGTGCCAGCAGCTCAAGACTAGCGGGATCCCAAGAGACCCAGTACTTC. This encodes CASSSRLAGSQETQYF.